The present T cell receptor (beta chain) was sequenced within a study of blood T cell repertoires in COVID-19. Study overall: Acute-phase and convalescent COVID-19 samples originated in the United States, Italy and Spain. T cells, B-cell-depleted T cells, or PBMCs supplied cDNA or gDNA.

From germline, CDR1 is SGHRS and CDR2 YFSETQ. The CDR3 covers 14 residues. V shed 2 bases and J 8 bases; nucleotides not matched to a gene: 5. Original data processing: Estimation of nucleated cell counts was performed using reference gene primer amplification. Measured with immunoSEQ multiplex PCR; TCRdb has only the in-frame clones, and not every one. V and J calls and clone size are given by that table; D and trimming were obtained from the DNA. The sample contains roughly 310,000 clones, 85% to 90% of which appear only once. Recruited during active infection, patients (from Seattle) were subsequently followed longitudinally.

The V and J genes are TRBV5-1 and TRBJ1-2, with 11 bases matching TRBD1. This TCR was recovered from a woman in her 30s with COVID-19, enrolled during active disease. The material sequenced was peripheral blood. CDR3 in amino acids: CASSFGQGAEGYTF. The CDR3 nucleotides read TGCGCCAGCAGCTTTGGACAGGGGGCAGAGGGCTACACCTTC.